This TCR beta chain stems from a study of human T cells and chemical hapten exposure. Study-wide results and caveats: The number of TCRs over 1 in 1000 frequency stayed unchanged after DPC.

Per germline, CDR1 DFQATT and CDR2 SNEGSKA (reference sequence). V was trimmed by 2 bases and J by 4 bases, leaving 5 bases between them. This CDR3 spans 11 amino acids. This clonotype showed up just a few times. Its target is unknown. TCRdb reprocessed the RACE reads with MiXCR, giving one entry per CDR3 protein. The data contain 300,000 to 450,000 distinct CDR3 sequences, approximately 5.1% of them singletons. Time point given: pre-sensitization, week 0. This sample's treatment: therapeutic diphenylcyclopropenone sensitization with weekly scalp DPC. Whole blood, unfractionated, served as the material for total RNA extraction.

The chain couples TRBV20-1 to TRBJ1-2; D is unresolved. This TCR was recovered from a woman aged 50 to 65 with alopecia areata. Some clones in this sample may be carry-over from other donors' samples. The source was whole blood, collected in connection with sensitization to the hapten diphenylcyclopropenone (DPC). The CDR3 DNA reads TGCAGTGCTAGAACCGTCTATGGCTACACCTTC. It specifies CSARTVYGYTF.